The present TCR beta chain was sequenced within a study of blood T cell repertoires in COVID-19. Overall study: Sources were T cells, B-cell-depleted T cells, or PBMCs; the material itself was cDNA or gDNA.

CDR1 MNHEY and CDR2 SVGAGI come from the germline V gene. Trimming shortened V by 0 bases and J by 7 bases, and 18 bases separated the two germline ends. The CDR3 loop spans 16 amino acids. As originally analysed: Nucleated cell counts were estimated from reference gene primer amplification. Assay: immunoSEQ multiplex PCR; the TCRdb copy retains only in-frame clones and omits some. The V and J calls and clone size are taken from that table; D and trimming were inferred from the DNA. The sample consists of approximately 81,000 clones, around 89% of them appearing once. Categorization into cohorts depended on clinical history that participants reported.

The TCR was taken from a woman aged 45-59 years with acute COVID-19. V usage is TRBV6-5 and J usage is TRBJ1-2; D call uncertain. The specimen was PBMCs or T cells enriched from blood (not recorded which). The CDR3 DNA reads as TGTGCCAGCAGTTACTCTAAGAGGAGCAGCCGAACTGGCTACACCTTC. This encodes CASSYSKRSSRTGYTF.